This TCR beta chain emerged from a study of control samples from healthy donors and cancer patients. Germline CDR1 SGHDT, CDR2 YYEEEE. The length of the CDR3 is 14 residues. V lost 3 bases and J lost 4, with 10 bases in between. Here immunoSEQ multiplex PCR was the method, and the copy in TCRdb shows in-frame clones only, minus some. The sample contains over 40,000 clones, 88% of which appear only once. What was sequenced was PBMCs. The rearrangement joins TRBV5-6 to TRBJ1-4; D remains ambiguous. This clonotype was sampled from a man aged 50 to 59 with head and neck cancer. The CDR3 DNA follows: TGTGCCAGCAGCTCGGTAGGGATTAATGAAAAACTGTTTTTT. As protein: CASSSVGINEKLFF. The full variable domain, completed using reference TRBV5-6 and TRBJ1-4, is DAGVTQSPTHLIKTRGQQVTLRCSPKSGHDTVSWYQQALGQGPQFIFQYYEEEERQRGNFPDRFSGHQFPNYSSELNVNALLLGDSALYLCASSSVGINEKLFFGSGTQLSVL.